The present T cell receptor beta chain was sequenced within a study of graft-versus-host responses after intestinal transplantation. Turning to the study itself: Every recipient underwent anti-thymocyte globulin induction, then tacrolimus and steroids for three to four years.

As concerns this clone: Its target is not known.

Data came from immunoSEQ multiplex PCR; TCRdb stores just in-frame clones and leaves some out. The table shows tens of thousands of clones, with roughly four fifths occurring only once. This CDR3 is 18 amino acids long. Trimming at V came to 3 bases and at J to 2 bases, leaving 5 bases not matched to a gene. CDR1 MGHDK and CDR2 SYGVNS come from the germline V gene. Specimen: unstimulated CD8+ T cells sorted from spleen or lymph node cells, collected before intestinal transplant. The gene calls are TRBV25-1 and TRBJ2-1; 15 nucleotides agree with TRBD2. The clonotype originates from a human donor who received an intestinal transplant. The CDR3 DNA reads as TGTGCCAGCAGTGACGTGGGACTAGCGGGGGGAGCCTACAATGAGCAGTTCTTC. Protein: CASSDVGLAGGAYNEQFF.